The next 23 T cell receptor beta chains were all read from a single sample in a study of OX40 agonist ivuxolimab in advanced cancers. Measured with immunoSEQ multiplex PCR; TCRdb has only the in-frame clones, and not every one. The table records around 60,000 clones, around 89% of them present only once. The starting material was CD4+ or CD8+ T cells sorted from blood, obtained in a trial of the OX40 agonist ivuxolimab. These receptors were collected from an adult with an advanced solid tumor such as melanoma, head and neck, liver or kidney cancer.

V is TRBV28 and J is TRBJ1-1; a weak D match, TRBD1 (6 bases). CDR3 length equals 15 residues. Trimming shortened V by 3 bases and J by 4 bases, and 15 bases separated the two germline ends. CDR1 and CDR2 (germline): MDHEN, SYDVKM. The DNA for the CDR3 is TGTGCCAGCAGTTTTGGGACATATACAGCCACTGAAGCTTTCTTT. Translating it yields CASSFGTYTATEAFF.

The rearrangement links TRBV4-2 to TRBJ1-1; the D is unclear. Per germline, CDR1 LGHNA and CDR2 YNFKEQ. With 0 bases removed from V and 1 base from J, the gap between germline ends came to 3 bases. The CDR3 loop spans 13 amino acids. CDR3 in amino acids: CASSQEQNTEAFF. The CDR3 nucleotides are TGTGCCAGCAGCCAAGAACAGAACACTGAAGCTTTCTTT.

The chain is built from TRBV5-5 and TRBJ2-7, with 9 bases fitting TRBD2. Losses at the gene ends were 3 bases for V and 5 bases for J; bases not matched to a gene: 9. The CDR3 is made up of 15 amino acids. Germline V CDR1 and CDR2: SGHKS, YYEKEE (reference sequence). The CDR3 spells CASSSRRAGGHEQYF. Written as DNA, the CDR3 is TGTGCCAGCAGCTCGAGGCGGGCGGGAGGGCACGAGCAGTACTTC. The whole variable domain, filled in from reference TRBV5-5 and TRBJ2-7, reads DAGVTQSPTHLIKTRGQQVTLRCSPISGHKSVSWYQQVLGQGPQFIFQYYEKEERGRGNFPDRFSARQFPNYSSELNVNALLLGDSALYLCASSSRRAGGHEQYFGPGTRLTVT.

The chain employs TRBV6-1 and TRBJ2-7; no clear D. This CDR3 has 15 amino acids. CDR1 and CDR2 from the germline V gene are MNHNS and SASEGT. The V end lost 2 bases, the J end lost 3 bases, and 14 bases lay between the germline ends. The DNA for the CDR3 is TGTGCCAGCAGTGAAACGACTCCCCCGGGCTACGAGCAGTACTTC. It translates to CASSETTPPGYEQYF.

This chain's CDR3 is CATSSGVEAFF. The DNA of the CDR3 is TGTGCCACCAGCAGTGGGGTTGAAGCTTTCTTT. The V gene is TRBV15, the J gene TRBJ1-1; D remains ambiguous. Germline V gene sequence: CDR1 LNHNV, CDR2 YYDKDF (reference sequence). The CDR3 length is 11 residues. V lost 3 bases to trimming and J lost 7 bases, with 6 bases between them.

The V call is TRBV2, the J call TRBJ2-7, with no clear D. V was cut by 3 bases and J by 4 bases, with 13 bases left in between. Germline values: CDR1 SNHLY, CDR2 FYNNEI. CDR3 size: 14 residues. CDR3 nucleotide sequence: TGTGCCAGCAGTGAGACACCCTATCGGTACGAGCAGTACTTC. Amino acids: CASSETPYRYEQYF.

The V call is TRBV9, the J call TRBJ2-5, with 11 bases identical to TRBD2. CDR1 is SGDLS and CDR2 is YYNGEE in the germline V gene. With V trimmed by 4 bases and J by 4 bases, 3 bases remained unmatched. CDR3 size: 14 residues. In DNA form, the CDR3 reads TGTGCCAGCAGCATAGGACTAGCGGGAGAGACCCAGTACTTC. It yields the protein CASSIGLAGETQYF.

The gene calls are TRBV11-2 and TRBJ2-3, with D tentatively TRBD1 or TRBD2 (5 bases each). Trimming cost V 1 base and J 3 bases, with 11 bases left between them. Germline V gives CDR1 SGHAT, CDR2 FQNNGV. This CDR3 has 15 residues. In DNA form, the CDR3 reads TGTGCCAGCAGCTTAGGGGGCGAGGGAACAGATACGCAGTATTTT. It translates to CASSLGGEGTDTQYF.

The chain joins TRBV4-2 to TRBJ2-7, with TRBD2 identical over 8 bases. V lost 7 bases and J lost 6; bases outside the gene matches: 17. Per germline, CDR1 LGHNA and CDR2 YNFKEQ. This CDR3 has 16 residues. CDR3 sequence reads: CASTPLAGGPSVEQYF. DNA for the CDR3: TGTGCCAGCACCCCACTCGCGGGAGGCCCTTCCGTCGAGCAGTACTTC.

The rearrangement joins TRBV5-1 to TRBJ2-7; perhaps TRBD2 as D (8 bases). Germline V gene lookup returns CDR1 SGHRS and CDR2 YFSETQ. V lost 0 bases, J lost 1 base, and 17 bases lay in between. The CDR3 loop spans 17 amino acids. The CDR3 here is CASSLGSGTEISYEQYF. In nucleotides, the CDR3 is TGCGCCAGCAGCTTGGGTAGCGGGACAGAGATTTCCTACGAGCAGTACTTC.

With respect to this clone: This is likely an artifact of a read error, given a far larger clone one base away. Other DNA variants within this sample encode the same CDR3. The genes are TRBV6-5 and TRBJ2-7; the D is unclear. The CDR3 length is 12 residues. Germline values: CDR1 MNHEY, CDR2 SVGAGI. V was pared by 8 bases and J by 3 bases, with 11 bases between. This CDR3 is CASGRASYEQYF. CDR3 DNA: TGTGCCAGCGGTAGGGCCAGCTACGAGCAGTACTTC.

The V call is TRBV30, the J call TRBJ2-5, with D hard to call. This CDR3 spans 13 amino acids. Trimming removed 0 bases from V and 5 bases from J, with 10 bases in between. Germline CDR1 and CDR2: GTSNPN and SVGIG (reference sequence). In DNA form, the CDR3 reads TGTGCCTGGAGTGTACTGGGGTCGGAGACCCAGTACTTC. It specifies CAWSVLGSETQYF.

V gene TRBV7-3 combines with J gene TRBJ2-7; TRBD1 aligns across 8 bases. CDR1 and CDR2 (germline): SGHTA, FQGTGA. The CDR3 loop spans 14 amino acids. Trimming took 5 bases from V and 2 from J; bases not matched to a gene: 5. CDR3 in amino acids: CASSTGQGTYEQYF. For the CDR3, the DNA is TGTGCCAGCAGCACCGGACAGGGAACCTACGAGCAGTACTTC.

This clone was observed a few times. The chain is built from TRBV6-1 and TRBJ1-1; 7 positions match TRBD1. Germline trimming cut 6 bases from V and 7 bases from J; bases unmatched to any gene: 5. Germline V gives CDR1 MNHNS, CDR2 SASEGT. The CDR3 runs 12 residues. CDR3 DNA: TGTGCCAGCAGCGTAGACAGGGTTGAAGCTTTCTTT. Its protein is CASSVDRVEAFF.

The V gene is TRBV29-1, the J gene TRBJ2-1; 13 positions match TRBD2. The length of the CDR3 is 14 residues. V was clipped by 7 bases and J by 8 bases; unmatched bases: 8. The germline CDR1 and CDR2 sequences are SQVTM and ANQGSEA. The CDR3 spells CSAPGLAGSYEQFF. DNA of the CDR3: TGCAGCGCCCCGGGACTAGCGGGAAGCTATGAGCAGTTCTTC.

The chain uses TRBV4-3 and TRBJ1-1; D gene unclear. V shed 0 bases and J shed 3 bases, with 14 bases lying between them. In germline, CDR1 is LGHNA, CDR2 YSLEER. The CDR3 is 16 residues long. In DNA, the CDR3 is TGCGCCAGCAGCCAAGATGTGGGCTTGGGTCACACTGAAGCTTTCTTT. It specifies CASSQDVGLGHTEAFF.

J is TRBJ2-7 and V is TRBV11-3, with D hard to call. Germline V gene data show CDR1 as SGHNT and CDR2 as YENEEA. The CDR3 loop spans 16 amino acids. V was trimmed by 0 bases and J by 3 bases, leaving 15 bases between them. This chain's CDR3 is CASSLEVAGLGYEQYF. DNA for the CDR3: TGTGCCAGCAGCTTAGAAGTTGCAGGTTTAGGCTACGAGCAGTACTTC.

The chain couples TRBV28 to TRBJ2-7; TRBD1 might be the D (6 bases). CDR1 and CDR2 (germline): MDHEN, SYDVKM. V lost 7 bases and J lost 2, with 12 bases in between. The CDR3 covers 13 residues. CDR3 coding DNA: TGTGCCAGCACTTGGACAGCCACCTACGAGCAGTACTTC. Protein: CASTWTATYEQYF.

In this sample, this clone turned up once. This chain joins TRBV7-9 and TRBJ2-7; TRBD1 matches at 7 bases. Germline V gene sequence: CDR1 SEHNR, CDR2 FQNEAQ (reference sequence). The CDR3 is 12 amino acids. V was pared by 6 bases and J by 6 bases, with 5 bases of the junction left unmatched. The CDR3: CASSHGTVEQYF. CDR3 DNA: TGTGCCAGCAGTCATGGGACAGTCGAGCAGTACTTC.

The chain couples TRBV11-3 to TRBJ2-7; the match to TRBD2 covers 8 bases. Germline loops: CDR1 SGHNT, CDR2 YENEEA. V was clipped by 1 base and J by 6 bases; unmatched bases: 11. The CDR3 runs to 16 residues. The CDR3 nucleotides are TGTGCCAGCAGCTTAGGAGCGGGAGTGATGTGGGGCGAGCAGTACTTC. Translating it yields CASSLGAGVMWGEQYF.

The V gene is TRBV6-5, the J gene TRBJ2-3, with TRBD2 matching 9 bases. The germline gives CDR1 MNHEY, CDR2 SVGAGI. With 2 bases clipped from V and 2 bases from J, the junction kept 5 bases outside the gene matches. This CDR3 has 16 residues. CDR3 sequence: CASSYGLAGPTDTQYF. In DNA, the CDR3 is TGTGCCAGCAGTTACGGGCTAGCGGGACCCACAGATACGCAGTATTTT.

The gene calls are TRBV4-3 and TRBJ1-6; 11 bases match TRBD1. The trim removed 0 bases at V and 10 bases at J, leaving 8 bases unmatched. The CDR3 runs 17 residues. Germline V gives CDR1 LGHNA, CDR2 YSLEER. CDR3 protein: CASSQDPPGQGGSPLHF. The CDR3 coding sequence is TGCGCCAGCAGCCAAGACCCTCCGGGACAGGGGGGATCACCCCTCCACTTT.

The V and J genes are TRBV13 and TRBJ2-1, with D maybe TRBD2 (5 bases). The CDR3 is made up of 15 amino acids. CDR1 is PRHDT, CDR2 FYEKMQ, per germline (reference sequence). With 1 base removed from V and 7 bases from J, the gap between germline ends came to 14 bases. CDR3 protein: CASSLEFGMNNEQFF. CDR3 nucleotides: TGTGCCAGCAGCTTAGAATTCGGGATGAATAATGAGCAGTTCTTC.